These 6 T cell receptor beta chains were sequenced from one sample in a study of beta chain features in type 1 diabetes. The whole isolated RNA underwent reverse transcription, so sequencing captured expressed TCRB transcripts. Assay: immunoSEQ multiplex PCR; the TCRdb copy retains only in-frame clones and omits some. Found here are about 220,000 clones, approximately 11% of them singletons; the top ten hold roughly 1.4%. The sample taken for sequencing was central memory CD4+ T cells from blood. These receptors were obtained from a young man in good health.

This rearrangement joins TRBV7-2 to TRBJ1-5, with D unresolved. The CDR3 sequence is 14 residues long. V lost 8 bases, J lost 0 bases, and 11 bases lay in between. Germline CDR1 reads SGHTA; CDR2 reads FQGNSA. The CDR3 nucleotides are TGTGCCAGCTCATCGGCGTATAGCAATCAGCCCCAGCATTTT. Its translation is CASSSAYSNQPQHF.

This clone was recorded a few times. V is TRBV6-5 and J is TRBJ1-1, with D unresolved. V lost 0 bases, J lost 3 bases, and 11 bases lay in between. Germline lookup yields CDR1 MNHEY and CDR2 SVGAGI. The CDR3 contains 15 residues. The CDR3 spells CASSYSSRADTEAFF. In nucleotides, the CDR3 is TGTGCCAGCAGTTACTCGAGTAGGGCCGACACTGAAGCTTTCTTT.

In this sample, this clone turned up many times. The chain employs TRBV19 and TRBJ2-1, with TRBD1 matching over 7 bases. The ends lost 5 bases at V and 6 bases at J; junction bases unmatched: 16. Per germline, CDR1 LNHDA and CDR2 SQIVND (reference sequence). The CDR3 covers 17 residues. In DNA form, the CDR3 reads TGTGCCAGTAGTGTGCGGACAGGCGAAGGGTACGGCAATGAGCAGTTCTTC. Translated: CASSVRTGEGYGNEQFF.

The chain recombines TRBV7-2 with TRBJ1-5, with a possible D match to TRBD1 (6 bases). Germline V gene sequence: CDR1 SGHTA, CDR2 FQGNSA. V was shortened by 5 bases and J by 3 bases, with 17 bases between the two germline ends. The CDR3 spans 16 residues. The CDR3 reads CASSTYRVFDNQPQHF. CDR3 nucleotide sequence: TGTGCCAGCAGCACATACAGGGTGTTCGACAATCAGCCCCAGCATTTT. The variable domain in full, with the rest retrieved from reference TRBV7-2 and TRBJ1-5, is GAGVSQSPSNKVTEKGKDVELRCDPISGHTALYWYRQSLGQGLEFLIYFQGNSAPDKSGLPSDRFSAERTGGSVSTLTIQRTQQEDSAVYLCASSTYRVFDNQPQHFGDGTRLSIL.

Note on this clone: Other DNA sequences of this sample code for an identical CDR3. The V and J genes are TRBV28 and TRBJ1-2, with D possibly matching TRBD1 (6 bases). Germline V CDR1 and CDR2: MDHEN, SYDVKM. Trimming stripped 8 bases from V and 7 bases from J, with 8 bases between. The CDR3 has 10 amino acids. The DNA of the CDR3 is TGTGCCAGCTCAGGGGTTGGCTACACCTTC. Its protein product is CASSGVGYTF.

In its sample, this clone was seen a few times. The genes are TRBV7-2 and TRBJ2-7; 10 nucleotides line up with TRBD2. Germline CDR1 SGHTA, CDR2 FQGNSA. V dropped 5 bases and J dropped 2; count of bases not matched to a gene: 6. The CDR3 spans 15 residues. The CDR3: CASSPGLADAYEQYF. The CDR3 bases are TGTGCCAGCAGCCCCGGACTAGCGGACGCCTACGAGCAGTACTTC.